This T cell receptor beta chain derives from a study of T cell repertoires in cytomegalovirus infection. Turning to the study itself: CMV infection plus the matching HLA type was flagged by public TCR beta signatures.

The sample holds a few counts of this clonotype. No antigen is known for it. MiXCR, run by TCRdb on the reads, gives a single entry per CDR3 protein. The data show 900,000 to 950,000 distinct CDR3 sequences, around 29% seen once. The CDR3 has 16 residues. Germline lookup yields CDR1 SGHTA and CDR2 FQGTGA. V was clipped by 4 bases and J by 4 bases; unmatched bases: 11. The specimen was cultured CD8+ T cells from PBMCs, collected from culture after CMV antigen stimulation. This chain connects TRBV7-3 to TRBJ1-2; TRBD1 agrees at 8 bases. This receptor was taken from a human donor in good health (CMV status not recorded). Some clones in this sample may be carry-over from other donors' samples. The CDR3 bases are TGTGCCAGCAGCTCAGCAGACAGGGGACAAGCCTATGGCTACACCTTC. It yields the protein CASSSADRGQAYGYTF.